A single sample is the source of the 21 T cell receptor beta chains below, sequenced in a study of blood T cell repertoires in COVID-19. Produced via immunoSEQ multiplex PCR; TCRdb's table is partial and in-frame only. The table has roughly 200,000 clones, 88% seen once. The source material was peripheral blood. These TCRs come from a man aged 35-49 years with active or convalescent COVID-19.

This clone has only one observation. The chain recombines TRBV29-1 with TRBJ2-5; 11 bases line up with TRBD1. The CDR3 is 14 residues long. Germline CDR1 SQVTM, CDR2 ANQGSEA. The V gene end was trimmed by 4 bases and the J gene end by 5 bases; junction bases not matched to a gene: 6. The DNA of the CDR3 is TGCAGCGTTGTTAGGGACAGGGGGTGGGAGACCCAGTACTTC. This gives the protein CSVVRDRGWETQYF.

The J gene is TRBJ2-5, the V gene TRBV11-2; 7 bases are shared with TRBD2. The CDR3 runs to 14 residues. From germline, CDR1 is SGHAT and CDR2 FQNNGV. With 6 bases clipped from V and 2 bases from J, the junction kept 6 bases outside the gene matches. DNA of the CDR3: TGTGCCAGCAGTAGATTAGCGGGTCAAGAGACCCAGTACTTC. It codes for CASSRLAGQETQYF. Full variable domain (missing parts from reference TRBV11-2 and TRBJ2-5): EAGVAQSPRYKIIEKRQSVAFWCNPISGHATLYWYQQILGQGPKLLIQFQNNGVVDDSQLPKDRFSAERLKGVDSTLKIQPAKLEDSAVYLCASSRLAGQETQYFGPGTRLLVL.

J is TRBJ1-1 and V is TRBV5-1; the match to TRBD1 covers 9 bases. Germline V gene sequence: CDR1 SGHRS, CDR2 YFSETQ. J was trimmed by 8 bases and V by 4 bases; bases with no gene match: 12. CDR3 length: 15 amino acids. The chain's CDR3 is CASSPTPKTGGEAFF. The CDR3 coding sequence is TGCGCCAGCAGCCCTACCCCAAAGACAGGGGGAGAAGCTTTCTTT.

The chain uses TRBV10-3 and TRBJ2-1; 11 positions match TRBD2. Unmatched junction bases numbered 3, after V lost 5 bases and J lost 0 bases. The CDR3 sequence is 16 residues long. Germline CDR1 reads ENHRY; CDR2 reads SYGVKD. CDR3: CAISLTSGGSYNEQFF. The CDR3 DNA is TGTGCCATCAGTCTCACTAGCGGGGGCTCCTACAATGAGCAGTTCTTC.

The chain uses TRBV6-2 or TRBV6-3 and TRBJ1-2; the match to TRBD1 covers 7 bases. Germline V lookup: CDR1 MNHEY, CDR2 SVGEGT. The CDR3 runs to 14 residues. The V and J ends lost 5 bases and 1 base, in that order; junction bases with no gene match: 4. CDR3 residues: CASSKDRSNYGYTF. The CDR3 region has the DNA TGTGCCAGCAGTAAGGACAGGAGTAACTATGGCTACACCTTC.

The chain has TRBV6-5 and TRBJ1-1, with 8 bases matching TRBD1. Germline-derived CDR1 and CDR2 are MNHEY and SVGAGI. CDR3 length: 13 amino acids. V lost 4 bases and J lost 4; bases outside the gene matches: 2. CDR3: CASSLTGGTEAFF. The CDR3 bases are TGTGCCAGCAGTTTAACAGGGGGCACTGAAGCTTTCTTT.

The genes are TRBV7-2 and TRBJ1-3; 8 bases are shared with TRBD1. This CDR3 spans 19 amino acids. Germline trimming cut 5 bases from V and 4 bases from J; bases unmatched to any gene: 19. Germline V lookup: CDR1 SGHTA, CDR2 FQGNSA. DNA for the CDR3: TGTGCCAGCAGCCCATCGTGGGCAAGGGACAGGTCCCTCGGAAACACCATATATTTT. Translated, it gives CASSPSWARDRSLGNTIYF.

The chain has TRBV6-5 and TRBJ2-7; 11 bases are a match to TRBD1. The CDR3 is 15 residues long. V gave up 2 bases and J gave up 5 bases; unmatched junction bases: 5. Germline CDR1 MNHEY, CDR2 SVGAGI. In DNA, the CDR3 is TGTGCCAGCAGTTACAGAGGACAGGGGGCCCACGAGCAGTACTTC. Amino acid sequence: CASSYRGQGAHEQYF.

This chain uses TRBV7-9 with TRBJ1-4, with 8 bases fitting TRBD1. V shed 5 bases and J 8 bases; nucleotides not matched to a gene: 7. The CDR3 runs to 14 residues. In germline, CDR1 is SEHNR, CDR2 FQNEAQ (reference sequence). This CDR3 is CASSRDRGGEKLFF. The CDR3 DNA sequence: TGTGCCAGCAGCCGCGACAGGGGTGGGGAAAAACTGTTTTTT.

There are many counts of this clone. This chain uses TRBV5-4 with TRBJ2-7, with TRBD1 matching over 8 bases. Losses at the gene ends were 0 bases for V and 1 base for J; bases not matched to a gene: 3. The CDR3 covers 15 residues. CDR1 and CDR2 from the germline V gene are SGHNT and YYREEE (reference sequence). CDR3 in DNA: TGTGCCAGCAGCTTGGCGACAGGGGCTTCCTACGAGCAGTACTTC. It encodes CASSLATGASYEQYF.

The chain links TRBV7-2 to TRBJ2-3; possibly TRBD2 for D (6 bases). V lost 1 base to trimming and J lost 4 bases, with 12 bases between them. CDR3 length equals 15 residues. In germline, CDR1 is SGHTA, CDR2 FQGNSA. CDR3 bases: TGTGCCAGCAGCTTAGTGACGGGGGTGCCAGATACGCAGTATTTT. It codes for CASSLVTGVPDTQYF.

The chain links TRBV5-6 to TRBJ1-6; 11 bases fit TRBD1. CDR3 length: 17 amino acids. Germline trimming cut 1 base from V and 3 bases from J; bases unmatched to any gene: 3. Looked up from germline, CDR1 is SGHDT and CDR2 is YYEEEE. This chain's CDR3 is CASSLSGTGGYNSPLHF. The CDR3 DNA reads TGTGCCAGCAGCTTGTCCGGGACAGGGGGCTATAATTCACCCCTCCACTTT.

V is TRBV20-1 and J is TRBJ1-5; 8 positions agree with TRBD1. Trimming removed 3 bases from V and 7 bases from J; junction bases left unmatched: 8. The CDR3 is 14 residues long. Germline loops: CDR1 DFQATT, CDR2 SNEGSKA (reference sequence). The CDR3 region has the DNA TGCAGTGCTAGTCGTCCAGGGGGCTACCAGCCCCAGCATTTT. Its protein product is CSASRPGGYQPQHF.

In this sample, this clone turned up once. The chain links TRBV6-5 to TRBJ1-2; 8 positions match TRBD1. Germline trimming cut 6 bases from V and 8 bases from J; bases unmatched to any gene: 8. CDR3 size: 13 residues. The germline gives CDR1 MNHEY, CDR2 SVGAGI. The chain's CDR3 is CASRATTGGGYTF. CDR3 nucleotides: TGTGCCAGCAGGGCAACAACAGGGGGAGGCTACACCTTC.

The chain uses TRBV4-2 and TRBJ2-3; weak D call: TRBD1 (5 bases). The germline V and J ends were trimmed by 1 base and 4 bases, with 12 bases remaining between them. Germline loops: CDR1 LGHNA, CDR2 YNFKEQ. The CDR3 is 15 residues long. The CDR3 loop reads CASSQAGQGADTQYF. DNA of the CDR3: TGTGCCAGCAGCCAAGCTGGTCAGGGTGCAGATACGCAGTATTTT.

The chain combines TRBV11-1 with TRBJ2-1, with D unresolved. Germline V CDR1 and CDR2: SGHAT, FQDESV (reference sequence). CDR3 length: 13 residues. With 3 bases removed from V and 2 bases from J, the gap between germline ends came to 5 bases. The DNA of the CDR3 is TGTGCCAGCAGCTTCAACACCTACAATGAGCAGTTCTTC. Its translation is CASSFNTYNEQFF.

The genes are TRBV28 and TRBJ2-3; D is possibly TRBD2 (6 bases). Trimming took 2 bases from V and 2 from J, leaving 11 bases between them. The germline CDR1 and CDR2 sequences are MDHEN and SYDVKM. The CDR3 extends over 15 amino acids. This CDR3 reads CASSLAGITTDTQYF. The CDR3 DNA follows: TGTGCCAGCAGTTTAGCGGGGATAACCACAGATACGCAGTATTTT.

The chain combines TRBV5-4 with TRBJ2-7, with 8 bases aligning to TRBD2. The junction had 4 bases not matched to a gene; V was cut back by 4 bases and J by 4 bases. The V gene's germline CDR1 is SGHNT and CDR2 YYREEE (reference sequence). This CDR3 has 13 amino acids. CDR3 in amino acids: CASSPGGVYEQYF. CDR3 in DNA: TGTGCCAGCAGCCCGGGGGGGGTTTACGAGCAGTACTTC. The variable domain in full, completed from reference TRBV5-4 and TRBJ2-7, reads ETGVTQSPTHLIKTRGQQVTLRCSSQSGHNTVSWYQQALGQGPQFIFQYYREEENGRGNFPPRFSGLQFPNYSSELNVNALELDDSALYLCASSPGGVYEQYFGPGTRLTVT.

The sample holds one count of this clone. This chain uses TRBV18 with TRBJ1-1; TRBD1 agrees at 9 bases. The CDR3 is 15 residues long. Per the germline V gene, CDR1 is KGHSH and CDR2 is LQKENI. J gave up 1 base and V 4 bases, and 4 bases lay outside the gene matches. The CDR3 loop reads CASSLTGQGNTEAFF. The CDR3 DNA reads TGTGCCAGCTCACTCACGGGACAGGGGAACACTGAAGCTTTCTTT.

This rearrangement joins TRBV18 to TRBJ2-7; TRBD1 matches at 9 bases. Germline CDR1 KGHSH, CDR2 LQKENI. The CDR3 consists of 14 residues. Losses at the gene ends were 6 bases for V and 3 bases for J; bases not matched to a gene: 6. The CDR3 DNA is TGTGCCAGCTCTTCCGGGACAGGGATCTACGAGCAGTACTTC. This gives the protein CASSSGTGIYEQYF.

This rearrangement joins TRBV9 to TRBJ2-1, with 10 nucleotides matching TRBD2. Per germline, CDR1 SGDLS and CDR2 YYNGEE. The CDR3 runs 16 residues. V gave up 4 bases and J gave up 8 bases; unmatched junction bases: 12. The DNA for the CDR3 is TGTGCCAGCAGCTTAAGATCCGGACTAGCGGTCTATGAGCAGTTCTTC. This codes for CASSLRSGLAVYEQFF.